A single sample gave rise to the 28 T cell receptor beta chains below, sequenced in a study of OX40 agonist ivuxolimab in advanced cancers. Clones were sequenced by immunoSEQ multiplex PCR, and TCRdb holds only the in-frame ones, with some missing. The data show about 100,000 clones, about nine tenths seen once. Sample: CD4+ or CD8+ T cells sorted from blood, taken in a trial of the OX40 agonist ivuxolimab. The receptors originated from an adult with an advanced solid tumor such as melanoma, head and neck, liver or kidney cancer.

In its sample, this clone was seen once. This sample includes further DNA sequences coding for the same CDR3. The chain carries TRBV6-4 and TRBJ1-1; D is perhaps TRBD1 (5 bases). From germline, CDR1 is MRHNA and CDR2 SNTAGT. This CDR3 contains 15 residues. With 0 bases removed from V and 2 bases from J, the gap between germline ends came to 10 bases. In DNA form, the CDR3 reads TGTGCCAGCAGTGACTCGACGGGGGGAAACACTGAAGCTTTCTTT. This gives the protein CASSDSTGGNTEAFF.

The J gene is TRBJ2-5, the V gene TRBV15; possibly TRBD2 for D (6 bases). Matching the DNA end better, TRBJ2-7 makes the J call doubtful. This CDR3 is built from 17 residues. Germline V gene sequence: CDR1 LNHNV, CDR2 YYDKDF (reference sequence). CDR3 sequence (DNA): TGTGCCACCAGCAGAGAAGCTTACCGGGGGAGCTCCTACGAGCAGTACTTC. Translating gives CATSREAYRGSSYEQYF.

The chain uses TRBV2 and TRBJ2-7; tentatively, D is TRBD2 (6 bases). The CDR3 is 14 residues long. The V and J ends lost 5 bases and 2 bases respectively, with 13 bases between them. Germline V CDR1 and CDR2: SNHLY, FYNNEI. The CDR3 sequence: CASSYGTATYEQYF. The CDR3 bases are TGTGCCAGCAGTTACGGGACTGCAACCTACGAGCAGTACTTC.

This chain links TRBV7-8 with TRBJ2-6; D gene ambiguous. This CDR3 is built from 13 residues. The V gene lost 1 base and the J gene lost 6 bases, with 4 bases spanning the gap. CDR1 is SGHVS, CDR2 FQNEAQ, per germline. CDR3 loop: CASSLVEANVLTF. The CDR3 DNA reads as TGTGCCAGCAGCTTAGTTGAGGCCAACGTCCTGACTTTC.

The chain is built from TRBV29-1 and TRBJ2-2; TRBD1 aligns across 8 bases. Germline lookup yields CDR1 SQVTM and CDR2 ANQGSEA. The J segment lost 7 bases and the V segment lost 1 base, leaving 8 bases of the junction unmatched. The CDR3 is 15 amino acids. CDR3 protein: CSVEAGTGRNGELFF. As DNA, the CDR3 is TGCAGCGTTGAAGCCGGGACAGGTCGGAACGGGGAGCTGTTTTTT.

The chain joins TRBV5-8 to TRBJ1-1; D is ambiguous. CDR1 SGHTS and CDR2 YDEGEE come from the germline V gene. Trimming pared 5 bases from V and 0 bases from J, leaving 14 bases between. This CDR3 is 15 amino acids long. The CDR3 region is CASSVLLGLNTEAFF. The DNA for the CDR3 is TGTGCCAGCAGTGTCCTTCTAGGGCTGAACACTGAAGCTTTCTTT.

The V gene is TRBV7-9, the J gene TRBJ2-7; 7 bases agree with TRBD1. Trimming removed 3 bases from V and 3 bases from J; junction bases left unmatched: 8. CDR3 length: 15 residues. The germline V gene has CDR1 SEHNR and CDR2 FQNEAQ (reference sequence). The CDR3: CASSFAGTVNYEQYF. CDR3 DNA sequence: TGTGCCAGCAGCTTTGCCGGGACAGTTAACTACGAGCAGTACTTC.

The chain employs TRBV6-5 and TRBJ1-1; D gene ambiguous. The CDR3 runs to 13 residues. V gave up 6 bases and J gave up 11 bases, with 19 bases separating them. CDR1 is MNHEY and CDR2 is SVGAGI in the germline V gene. CDR3 DNA: TGTGCCAGCAGCCCCGGGGTGACCAGTCGGGCTTTCTTT. This sequence encodes CASSPGVTSRAFF.

The rearrangement links TRBV6-1 to TRBJ1-5; D is perhaps TRBD1 (6 bases). This CDR3 contains 14 residues. V was trimmed by 8 bases and J by 6 bases, leaving 17 bases between them. Germline loops: CDR1 MNHNS, CDR2 SASEGT. As DNA, the CDR3 is TGTGCCAGCGAGGGGGGTGGGGCGGGTCAGCCCCAGCATTTT. Protein sequence: CASEGGGAGQPQHF.

The genes are TRBV6-5 and TRBJ2-3; the match to TRBD2 covers 7 bases. Germline CDR1 and CDR2: MNHEY and SVGAGI. CDR3 length: 13 amino acids. After removal of 6 bases from V and 9 bases from J, the junction contained 9 bases not matched to a gene. This chain's CDR3 is CASRATSARTQYF. The CDR3 coding sequence is TGTGCCAGCAGAGCTACTAGCGCGAGAACGCAGTATTTT.

A single count supports this clone. The J gene is TRBJ2-1, the V gene TRBV6-1, with no clear D. This CDR3 has 15 residues. V lost 8 bases and J 0 bases, leaving 14 bases between the germline ends. Germline V gene lookup returns CDR1 MNHNS and CDR2 SASEGT. The CDR3 loop is CASGVDPSSYNEQFF. CDR3 DNA: TGTGCCAGCGGGGTGGATCCGAGCTCCTACAATGAGCAGTTCTTC.

The chain employs TRBV2 and TRBJ2-2; possibly TRBD1 or TRBD2 for D (5 bases each). The CDR3 extends over 14 amino acids. The germline gives CDR1 SNHLY, CDR2 FYNNEI. The V end lost 6 bases, the J end lost 3 bases, and 11 bases lay between the germline ends. The CDR3 loop reads CASRGDGYTGELFF. The CDR3 coding sequence is TGTGCCAGCAGGGGGGACGGATACACCGGGGAGCTGTTTTTT.

The gene calls are TRBV18 and TRBJ1-5; no firm D call. Germline V gives CDR1 KGHSH, CDR2 LQKENI. The CDR3 is 15 amino acids. The V end was cut by 6 bases, the J end by 3 bases, with 15 bases between. The DNA of the CDR3 is TGTGCCAGCTCCCCCTCGGCAGTTATCAATCAGCCCCAGCATTTT. Translation gives CASSPSAVINQPQHF.

J is TRBJ1-1 and V is TRBV7-2; 7 bases align to TRBD1. This CDR3 comprises 15 residues. V shed 5 bases, J shed 5 bases, and the junction held 11 bases outside the gene matches. Germline V gene lookup returns CDR1 SGHTA and CDR2 FQGNSA. This CDR3 is CASSPLWAGGTEAFF. In DNA, the CDR3 is TGTGCCAGCAGCCCGTTATGGGCAGGGGGGACTGAAGCTTTCTTT.

This clone has a single count. The J gene is TRBJ2-1, the V gene TRBV29-1; TRBD2 matches at 10 bases. CDR1 and CDR2 (germline): SQVTM, ANQGSEA. The CDR3 is 16 residues long. Trimming removed 4 bases from V and 0 bases from J; junction bases left unmatched: 6. The CDR3 DNA is TGCAGCGTTGCTAGCGGGAGCCCAAGCTCCTACAATGAGCAGTTCTTC. Protein sequence: CSVASGSPSSYNEQFF.

The V gene is TRBV5-1, the J gene TRBJ2-3; 7 nucleotides agree with TRBD2. Germline CDR1 and CDR2: SGHRS and YFSETQ. The CDR3 runs 16 residues. V gave up 4 bases and J gave up 2 bases; unmatched junction bases: 10. As DNA, the CDR3 is TGCGCCAGCAGCCGCCTACTAGCGAATGTCACAGATACGCAGTATTTT. It encodes CASSRLLANVTDTQYF.

The V call is TRBV5-5, the J call TRBJ1-5; D gene unclear. The CDR3 sequence is 14 residues long. Trimming pared 4 bases from V and 0 bases from J, leaving 8 bases between. Germline assignment: CDR1 SGHKS and CDR2 YYEKEE (reference sequence). CDR3: CASSIQSSNQPQHF. As DNA, the CDR3 is TGTGCCAGCAGCATTCAGAGTAGCAATCAGCCCCAGCATTTT.

This clone was detected only once. This chain links TRBV28 with TRBJ2-7, with 8 bases fitting TRBD2. V gave up 5 bases and J gave up 3 bases; unmatched junction bases: 9. This CDR3 is built from 15 residues. Germline V CDR1 and CDR2: MDHEN, SYDVKM. The CDR3 here is CASSTGGSPSYEQYF. Here the CDR3 DNA reads TGTGCCAGCAGTACGGGGGGGTCCCCGAGCTACGAGCAGTACTTC.

The chain carries TRBV6-1 and TRBJ2-4; a possible D gene is TRBD2 (6 bases). The CDR3 has 15 residues. V lost 0 bases to trimming and J lost 8 bases, with 14 bases between them. Germline V gene sequence: CDR1 MNHNS, CDR2 SASEGT. The CDR3 region is CASSEAAGRSDIQYF. CDR3 DNA: TGTGCCAGCAGTGAAGCCGCGGGAAGGTCGGACATTCAGTACTTC.

V gene TRBV10-2 combines with J gene TRBJ1-2, with D possibly being TRBD1 (5 bases). The CDR3 loop spans 13 amino acids. Trimming shortened V by 6 bases and J by 4 bases, and 12 bases separated the two germline ends. Per the germline V gene, CDR1 is WSHSY and CDR2 is SAAADI. CDR3 protein: CASRKQDVYGYTF. CDR3 nucleotides: TGCGCCAGCAGGAAACAGGATGTCTATGGCTACACCTTC.

The genes are TRBV7-9 and TRBJ1-4; no clear D. V lost 1 base and J lost 8, with 11 bases in between. Germline V lookup: CDR1 SEHNR, CDR2 FQNEAQ (reference sequence). There are 14 residues in the CDR3. The chain's CDR3 is CASSLDMTREKLFF. The CDR3 nucleotides read TGTGCCAGCAGCTTAGACATGACGCGGGAAAAACTGTTTTTT.

The chain links TRBV7-2 to TRBJ2-5, with a weak D call TRBD1 (6 bases). Germline values: CDR1 SGHTA, CDR2 FQGNSA. The CDR3 has 15 residues. V lost 1 base and J lost 5, with 14 bases in between. The CDR3 protein is CASSLGGGTRETQYF. CDR3 DNA: TGTGCCAGCAGCTTAGGAGGGGGAACGAGGGAGACCCAGTACTTC. The variable domain in full, completed from reference TRBV7-2 and TRBJ2-5, reads GAGVSQSPSNKVTEKGKDVELRCDPISGHTALYWYRQSLGQGLEFLIYFQGNSAPDKSGLPSDRFSAERTGGSVSTLTIQRTQQEDSAVYLCASSLGGGTRETQYFGPGTRLLVL.

J is TRBJ2-1 and V is TRBV7-9; 9 bases fit TRBD1. CDR3 length: 16 amino acids. V trimming: 5 bases; J trimming: 0 bases; junction bases outside the gene matches: 5. CDR1 and CDR2 (germline): SEHNR, FQNEAQ (reference sequence). The CDR3 DNA is TGTGCCAGCAGCCTACAGACAGGGGGCTCCTACAATGAGCAGTTCTTC. Amino acid sequence: CASSLQTGGSYNEQFF. The entire variable domain, with the rest obtained from reference TRBV7-9 and TRBJ2-1, is as follows: DTGVSQNPRHKITKRGQNVTFRCDPISEHNRLYWYRQTLGQGPEFLTYFQNEAQLEKSRLLSDRFSAERPKGSFSTLEIQRTEQGDSAMYLCASSLQTGGSYNEQFFGPGTRLTVL.

This chain links TRBV5-4 with TRBJ2-1; 7 bases fit TRBD2. This CDR3 spans 17 amino acids. V lost 3 bases, J lost 4 bases, and 13 bases stayed unmatched. Germline V gene data show CDR1 as SGHNT and CDR2 as YYREEE (reference sequence). CDR3 residues: CASSSGEGSGGYNEQFF. The CDR3 DNA sequence: TGTGCCAGCAGCTCCGGGGAGGGGAGCGGAGGTTACAATGAGCAGTTCTTC.

This rearrangement joins TRBV5-4 to TRBJ2-3; 7 bases agree with TRBD2. The length of the CDR3 is 15 residues. Germline V gives CDR1 SGHNT, CDR2 YYREEE (reference sequence). V trimming: 3 bases; J trimming: 5 bases; junction bases outside the gene matches: 9. The CDR3 DNA follows: TGTGCCAGCAGCTGGGAGGGGAGTAGAAGAGATACGCAGTATTTT. Protein sequence: CASSWEGSRRDTQYF. Full variable domain (outside the CDR3, taken from reference TRBV5-4 and TRBJ2-3): ETGVTQSPTHLIKTRGQQVTLRCSSQSGHNTVSWYQQALGQGPQFIFQYYREEENGRGNFPPRFSGLQFPNYSSELNVNALELDDSALYLCASSWEGSRRDTQYFGPGTRLTVL.

The chain has TRBV10-3 and TRBJ2-2; D call uncertain. From germline, CDR1 is ENHRY and CDR2 SYGVKD. Trimming took 7 bases from V and 2 from J, leaving 14 bases between them. The CDR3 has 15 amino acids. CDR3 sequence reads: CAIKKTDVNTGELFF. The DNA of the CDR3 is TGTGCCATCAAAAAAACAGACGTAAACACCGGGGAGCTGTTTTTT.

The chain couples TRBV7-2 to TRBJ2-2; D gene unclear. The V and J ends lost 1 base and 6 bases respectively, with 9 bases between them. CDR1 and CDR2 (germline): SGHTA, FQGNSA. The CDR3 totals 14 residues. The CDR3 DNA follows: TGTGCCAGCAGCTTAGGGGTTTCCGCCGGGGAGCTGTTTTTT. Its translation: CASSLGVSAGELFF.

The chain is built from TRBV28 and TRBJ2-1; D remains unclear. Per germline, CDR1 MDHEN and CDR2 SYDVKM. This CDR3 has 13 amino acids. Trimming removed 7 bases from V and 3 bases from J, with 10 bases in between. CDR3 bases: TGTGCCAGCATGAGTCAGAGCTACAATGAGCAGTTCTTC. Its protein product is CASMSQSYNEQFF.